Sequencing of this T cell receptor beta chain was carried out in a study of beta chain features in type 1 diabetes. Study findings and constraints: Shortening of TCRB CDR3s, moderate but significant, appeared in all four CD4+ subsets of Type 1 diabetes patients.

In its sample, this clone was seen a few times. Its antigen is as yet unknown. Expressed TCRB transcripts were sequenced because the entire RNA isolate underwent reverse transcription. The repertoire was sequenced with immunoSEQ multiplex PCR; TCRdb's copy has only in-frame clones and lacks some. The sample has some 700,000 clones, roughly 12% seen once; the top ten hold approximately 0.021%. This CDR3 contains 15 residues. After removal of 1 base from V and 2 bases from J, the junction contained 2 bases not matched to a gene. Germline V gives CDR1 SGHDN, CDR2 FVKESK. The sequenced sample was naive CD4+ T cells from blood. V usage is TRBV14 and J usage is TRBJ1-3; 7 positions match TRBD1. The sequence was obtained from a man between 18 and 35 years old with type 1 diabetes. The DNA for the CDR3 is TGTGCCAGCAGCCAAGCCGGGACAGCTGGAAACACCATATATTTT. Translation gives CASSQAGTAGNTIYF.